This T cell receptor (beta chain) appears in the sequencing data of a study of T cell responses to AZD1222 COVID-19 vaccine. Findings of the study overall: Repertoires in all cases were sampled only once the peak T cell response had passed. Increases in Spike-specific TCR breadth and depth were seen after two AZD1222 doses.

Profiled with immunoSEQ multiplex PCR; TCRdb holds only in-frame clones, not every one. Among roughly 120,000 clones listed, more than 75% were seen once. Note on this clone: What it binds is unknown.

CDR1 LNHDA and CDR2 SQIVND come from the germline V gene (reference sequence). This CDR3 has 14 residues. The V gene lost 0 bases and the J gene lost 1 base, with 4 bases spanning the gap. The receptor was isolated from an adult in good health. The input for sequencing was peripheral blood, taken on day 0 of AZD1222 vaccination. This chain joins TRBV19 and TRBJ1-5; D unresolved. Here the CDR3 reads CASSIDLSNQPQHF. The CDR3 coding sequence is TGTGCCAGTAGTATAGATCTCAGCAATCAGCCCCAGCATTTT.